The 11 T cell receptor beta chains below were found in one sample sequenced in a study of somatic mutations in cytotoxic T cells in rheumatoid arthritis. Produced via immunoSEQ multiplex PCR; TCRdb's table is partial and in-frame only. The sample lists fewer than 4,000 clones, over 70% occurring once. Material: CD8+ T cells sorted from blood. All receptors derive from a man aged 50 or older with rheumatoid arthritis.

The chain employs TRBV27 and TRBJ1-2; a weak D match, TRBD1 (5 bases). There are 13 residues in the CDR3. Germline V gene lookup returns CDR1 MNHEY and CDR2 SMNVEV (reference sequence). Deletions cut 1 base from V and 7 bases from J, with 10 bases between. For the CDR3, the DNA is TGTGCCAGCAGTTTATATCGGACATCTGGCTACACCTTC. Translating it yields CASSLYRTSGYTF.

The chain joins TRBV7-3 to TRBJ2-1; 8 nucleotides match TRBD2. This CDR3 has 14 amino acids. V lost 5 bases to trimming and J lost 8 bases; unmatched junction nucleotides: 8. Germline CDR1 is SGHTA and CDR2 is FQGTGA. CDR3 sequence: CASSPWDGGDEQFF. As DNA, the CDR3 is TGTGCCAGCAGCCCCTGGGACGGGGGGGATGAGCAGTTCTTC.

This clone was counted only a few times. Since a far larger clone is one base different, this is likely a read error. The CDR3 sequence is CASSWGTNTGELFF. In nucleotides, the CDR3 is TGTGCCAGCAGTTGGGGCACGAACACCGGGGAGCTGTTTTTT. This chain connects TRBV6-5 to TRBJ2-2; a weak D match, TRBD1 (5 bases). Per the germline V gene, CDR1 is MNHEY and CDR2 is SVGAGI. This CDR3 has 14 residues. V lost 4 bases and J 0 bases, leaving 6 bases between the germline ends.

This clone has just one count. The chain has TRBV6-5 and TRBJ2-3; 7 bases are a match to TRBD1. CDR3 length: 16 amino acids. Germline V CDR1 and CDR2: MNHEY, SVGAGI. After removal of 0 bases from V and 0 bases from J, the junction contained 3 bases not matched to a gene. Written as DNA, the CDR3 is TGTGCCAGCAGTTACTCCTTGACAGGGAGCACAGATACGCAGTATTTT. The encoded protein is CASSYSLTGSTDTQYF.

This chain links TRBV7-3 with TRBJ2-1; 10 bases fit TRBD2. Germline V CDR1 and CDR2: SGHTA, FQGTGA. The CDR3 loop spans 15 amino acids. The V segment lost 5 bases and the J segment 4 bases; nucleotides outside the gene matches: 5. The CDR3 DNA reads as TGTGCCAGCAGCCGTGAGACTAGCGGGTACAATGAGCAGTTCTTC. Translated, it gives CASSRETSGYNEQFF.

The chain's CDR3 is CASIGQGVKRTSGSGNNEQFF. Written as DNA, the CDR3 is TGTGCCAGCATCGGACAGGGAGTAAAACGGACTAGCGGGAGTGGGAACAATGAGCAGTTCTTC. The chain links TRBV28 to TRBJ2-1, with 13 bases identical to TRBD2. V trimming: 7 bases; J trimming: 5 bases; junction bases outside the gene matches: 23. Germline values: CDR1 MDHEN, CDR2 SYDVKM. There are 21 residues in the CDR3.

V gene TRBV7-9 combines with J gene TRBJ2-5, with TRBD2 identical over 16 bases. This CDR3 contains 19 residues. V dropped 4 bases and J dropped 4; count of bases not matched to a gene: 12. Germline V gene data show CDR1 as SEHNR and CDR2 as FQNEAQ (reference sequence). The CDR3 coding sequence is TGTGCCAGCAGCTCGGGACTAGCGGGAGGGCTTATCTTGCGAGAGACCCAGTACTTC. This codes for CASSSGLAGGLILRETQYF.

CDR3: CASSEGQDSNQPQHF. In DNA form, the CDR3 reads TGTGCCAGCAGTGAAGGACAGGATAGCAATCAGCCCCAGCATTTT. The J gene is TRBJ1-5, the V gene TRBV6-4, with 7 bases matching TRBD1. Germline CDR1 and CDR2: MRHNA and SNTAGT. CDR3 length equals 15 residues. With 3 bases clipped from V and 0 bases from J, the junction kept 2 bases outside the gene matches.

The chain carries TRBV19 and TRBJ2-2; D is perhaps TRBD1 (5 bases). CDR1 and CDR2 (germline): LNHDA, SQIVND (reference sequence). Trimming stripped 7 bases from V and 7 bases from J, with 16 bases between. This CDR3 has 14 amino acids. The CDR3 coding sequence is TGTGCCAGTACCCTCCAGAAGGGGATCGGGGAGCTGTTTTTT. It yields the protein CASTLQKGIGELFF. The full variable domain, rest sourced from reference TRBV19 and TRBJ2-2, is DGGITQSPKYLFRKEGQNVTLSCEQNLNHDAMYWYRQDPGQGLRLIYYSQIVNDFQKGDIAEGYSVSREKKESFPLTVTSAQKNPTAFYLCASTLQKGIGELFFGEGSRLTVL.

This chain links TRBV7-9 with TRBJ2-3, with 11 bases identical to TRBD2. The V segment lost 7 bases and the J segment 5 bases; nucleotides outside the gene matches: 5. Germline values: CDR1 SEHNR, CDR2 FQNEAQ (reference sequence). The CDR3 sequence is 14 residues long. The CDR3 is CASILGLAGDTQYF. In nucleotides, the CDR3 is TGTGCCAGCATCCTCGGACTAGCGGGAGATACGCAGTATTTT.

Only one count was recorded for this clone. The V gene is TRBV27, the J gene TRBJ1-4; D unresolved. This CDR3 is built from 18 residues. Looked up from germline, CDR1 is MNHEY and CDR2 is SMNVEV (reference sequence). The ends were cut back, 0 bases at V and 4 bases at J, with 18 bases in the middle. Here the CDR3 reads CASSLSEGRGRYNEKLFF. The CDR3 DNA reads as TGTGCCAGCAGTTTATCCGAGGGCCGAGGGAGGTATAATGAAAAACTGTTTTTT.